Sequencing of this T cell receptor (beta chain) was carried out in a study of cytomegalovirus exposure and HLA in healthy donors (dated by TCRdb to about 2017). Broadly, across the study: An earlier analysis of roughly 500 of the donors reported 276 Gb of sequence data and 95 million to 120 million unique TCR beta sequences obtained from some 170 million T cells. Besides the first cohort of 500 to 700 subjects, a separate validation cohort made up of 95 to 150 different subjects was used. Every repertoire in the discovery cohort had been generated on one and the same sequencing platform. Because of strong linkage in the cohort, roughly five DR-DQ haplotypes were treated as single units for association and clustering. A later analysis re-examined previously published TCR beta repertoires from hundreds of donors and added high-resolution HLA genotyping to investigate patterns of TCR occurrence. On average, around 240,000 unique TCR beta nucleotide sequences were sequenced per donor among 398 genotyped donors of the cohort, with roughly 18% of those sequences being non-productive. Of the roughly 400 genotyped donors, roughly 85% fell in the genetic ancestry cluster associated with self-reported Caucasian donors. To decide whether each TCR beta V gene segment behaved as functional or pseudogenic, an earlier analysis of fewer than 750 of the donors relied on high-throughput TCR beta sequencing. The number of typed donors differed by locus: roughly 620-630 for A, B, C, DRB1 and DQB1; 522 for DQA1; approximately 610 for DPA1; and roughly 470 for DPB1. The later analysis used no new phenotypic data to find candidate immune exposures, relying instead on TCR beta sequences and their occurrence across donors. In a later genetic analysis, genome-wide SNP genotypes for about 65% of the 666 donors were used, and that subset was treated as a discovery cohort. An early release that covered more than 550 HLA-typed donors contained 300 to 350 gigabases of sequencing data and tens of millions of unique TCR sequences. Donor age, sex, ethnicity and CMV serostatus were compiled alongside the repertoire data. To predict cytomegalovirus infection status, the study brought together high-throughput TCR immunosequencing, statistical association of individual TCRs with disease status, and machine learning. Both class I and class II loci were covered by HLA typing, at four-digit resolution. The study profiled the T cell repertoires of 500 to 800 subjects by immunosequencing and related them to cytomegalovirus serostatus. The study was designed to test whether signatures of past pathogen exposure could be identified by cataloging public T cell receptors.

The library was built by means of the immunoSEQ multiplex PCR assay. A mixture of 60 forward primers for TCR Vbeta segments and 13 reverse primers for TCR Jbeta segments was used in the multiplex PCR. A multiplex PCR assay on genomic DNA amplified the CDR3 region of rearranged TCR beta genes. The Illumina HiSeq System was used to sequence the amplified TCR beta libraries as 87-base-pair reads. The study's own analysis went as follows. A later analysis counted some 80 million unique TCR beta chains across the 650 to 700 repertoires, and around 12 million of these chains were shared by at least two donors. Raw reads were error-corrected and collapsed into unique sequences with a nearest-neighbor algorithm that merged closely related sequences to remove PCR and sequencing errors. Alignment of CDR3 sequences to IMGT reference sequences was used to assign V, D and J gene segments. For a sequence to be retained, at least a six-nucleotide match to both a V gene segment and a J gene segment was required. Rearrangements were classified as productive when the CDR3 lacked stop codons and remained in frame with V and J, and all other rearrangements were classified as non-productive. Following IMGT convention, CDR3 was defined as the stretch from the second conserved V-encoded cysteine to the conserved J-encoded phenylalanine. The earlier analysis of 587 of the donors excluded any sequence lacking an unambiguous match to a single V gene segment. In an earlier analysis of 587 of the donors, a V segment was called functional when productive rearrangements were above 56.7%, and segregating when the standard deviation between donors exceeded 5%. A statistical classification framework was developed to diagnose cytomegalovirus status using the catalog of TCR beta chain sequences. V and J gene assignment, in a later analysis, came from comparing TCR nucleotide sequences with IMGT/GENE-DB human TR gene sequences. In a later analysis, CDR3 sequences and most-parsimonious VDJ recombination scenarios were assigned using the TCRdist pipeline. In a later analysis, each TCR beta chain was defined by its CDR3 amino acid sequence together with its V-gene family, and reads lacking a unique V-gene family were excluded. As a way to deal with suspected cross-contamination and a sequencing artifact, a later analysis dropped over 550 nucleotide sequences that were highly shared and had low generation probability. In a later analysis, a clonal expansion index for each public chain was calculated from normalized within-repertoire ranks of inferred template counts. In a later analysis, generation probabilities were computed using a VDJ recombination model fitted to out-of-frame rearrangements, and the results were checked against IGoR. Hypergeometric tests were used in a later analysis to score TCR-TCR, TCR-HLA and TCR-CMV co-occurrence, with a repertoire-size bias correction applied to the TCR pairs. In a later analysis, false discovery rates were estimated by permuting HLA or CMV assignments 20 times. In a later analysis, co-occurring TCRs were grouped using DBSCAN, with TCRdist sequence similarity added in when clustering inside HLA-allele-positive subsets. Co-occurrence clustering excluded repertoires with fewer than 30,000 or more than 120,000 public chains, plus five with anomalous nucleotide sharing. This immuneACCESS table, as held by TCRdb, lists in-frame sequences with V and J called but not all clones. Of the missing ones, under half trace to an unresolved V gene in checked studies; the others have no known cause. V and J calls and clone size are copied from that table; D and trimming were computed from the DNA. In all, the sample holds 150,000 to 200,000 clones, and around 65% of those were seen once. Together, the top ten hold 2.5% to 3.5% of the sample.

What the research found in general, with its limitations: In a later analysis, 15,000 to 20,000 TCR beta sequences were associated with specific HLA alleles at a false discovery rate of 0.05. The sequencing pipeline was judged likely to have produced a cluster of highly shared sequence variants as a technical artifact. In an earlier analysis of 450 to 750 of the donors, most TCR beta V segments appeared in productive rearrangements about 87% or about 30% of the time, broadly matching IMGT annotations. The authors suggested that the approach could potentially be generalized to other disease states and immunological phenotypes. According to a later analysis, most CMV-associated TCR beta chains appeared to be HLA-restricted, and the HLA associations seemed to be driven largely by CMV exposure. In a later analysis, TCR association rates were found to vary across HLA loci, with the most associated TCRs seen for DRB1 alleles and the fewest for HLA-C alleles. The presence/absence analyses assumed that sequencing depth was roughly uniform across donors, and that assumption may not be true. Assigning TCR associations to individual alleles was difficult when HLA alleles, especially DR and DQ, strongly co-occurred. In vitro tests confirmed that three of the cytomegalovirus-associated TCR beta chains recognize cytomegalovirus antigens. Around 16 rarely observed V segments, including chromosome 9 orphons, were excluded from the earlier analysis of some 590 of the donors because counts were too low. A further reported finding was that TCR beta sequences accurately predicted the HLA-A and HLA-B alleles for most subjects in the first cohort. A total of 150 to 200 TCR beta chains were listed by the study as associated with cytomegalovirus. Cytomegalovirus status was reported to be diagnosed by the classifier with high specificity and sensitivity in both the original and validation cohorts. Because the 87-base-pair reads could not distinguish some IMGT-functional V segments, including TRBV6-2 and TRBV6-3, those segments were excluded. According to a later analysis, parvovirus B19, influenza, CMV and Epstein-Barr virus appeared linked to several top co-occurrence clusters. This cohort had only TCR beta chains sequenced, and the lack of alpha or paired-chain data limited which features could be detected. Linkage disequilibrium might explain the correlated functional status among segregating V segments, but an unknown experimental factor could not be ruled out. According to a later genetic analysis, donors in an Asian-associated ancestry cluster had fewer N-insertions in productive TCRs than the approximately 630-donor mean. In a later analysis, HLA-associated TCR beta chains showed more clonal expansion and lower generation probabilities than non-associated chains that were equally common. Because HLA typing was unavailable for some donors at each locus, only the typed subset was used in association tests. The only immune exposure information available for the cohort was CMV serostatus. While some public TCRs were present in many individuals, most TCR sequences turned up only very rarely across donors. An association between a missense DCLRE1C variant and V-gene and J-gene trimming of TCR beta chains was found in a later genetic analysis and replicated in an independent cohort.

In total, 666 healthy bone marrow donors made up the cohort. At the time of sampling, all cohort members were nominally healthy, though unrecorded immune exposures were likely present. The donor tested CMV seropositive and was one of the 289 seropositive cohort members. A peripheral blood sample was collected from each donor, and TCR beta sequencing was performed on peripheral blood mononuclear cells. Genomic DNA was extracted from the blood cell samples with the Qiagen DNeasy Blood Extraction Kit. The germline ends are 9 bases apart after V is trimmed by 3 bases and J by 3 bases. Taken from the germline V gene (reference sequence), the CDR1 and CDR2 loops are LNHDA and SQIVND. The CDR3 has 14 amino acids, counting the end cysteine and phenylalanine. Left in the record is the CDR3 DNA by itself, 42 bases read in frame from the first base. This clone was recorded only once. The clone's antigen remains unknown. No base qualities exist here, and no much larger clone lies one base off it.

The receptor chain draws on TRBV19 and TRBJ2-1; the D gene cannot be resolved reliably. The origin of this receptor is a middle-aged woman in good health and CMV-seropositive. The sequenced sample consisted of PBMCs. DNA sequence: TGTGCCAGTAGTATGCGAGATTTCTACAATGAGCAGTTCTTC. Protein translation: CASSMRDFYNEQFF.